The T cell receptor beta chain under discussion was sequenced for a study of T cells after yellow fever vaccination. The CDR3 has 15 residues. Germline CDR1 reads SGHRS; CDR2 reads YFSETQ. The ends lost 0 bases at V and 6 bases at J; junction bases unmatched: 5. This clonotype was recorded a few times. Its cognate antigen is unknown. General study findings and limits: A limited proportion of clonotypes was detected within both the CD4 and CD8 compartments.

MiXCR, run by TCRdb on the 5' RACE reads, gives a single entry per CDR3 protein. The data contain hundreds of thousands of distinct CDR3 sequences, 13% of them singletons. The chain combines TRBV5-1 with TRBJ2-3; 9 bases are shared with TRBD2. The receptor comes from a man aged 25-40 years who received the YFV17D yellow fever vaccine. Material: PBMCs, obtained on the day of the yellow fever booster vaccination. CDR3 sequence reads: CASSLGLAEPDTQYF. CDR3 coding DNA: TGCGCCAGCAGCTTGGGACTAGCGGAACCGGATACGCAGTATTTT.